This T cell receptor (beta chain) was sequenced in a study of T-cell memory formation after mild COVID-19. V gave up 7 bases and J gave up 1 base; unmatched junction bases: 4. The CDR3 length is 14 residues. With constant-segment primers, 5'RACE yielded cDNA libraries of TCR alpha and TCR beta that carried sample barcodes and UMIs. Each CDR3 protein gets one entry after TCRdb re-called the 5' RACE reads with MiXCR. The sample includes approximately 560,000 distinct CDR3 sequences, approximately 15% of them seen just once. A word on this clonotype: The antigen is unknown.

The study, taken as a whole, reports: Among CD4+ contracting clones, most were CM and EM, and CD8+ ones EMRA.

The receptor comes from an adult woman who had mild COVID-19 (a few samples of this study predate the infection). Cell type and time point are not known. Sample: PBMCs or a T cell subset sorted from them (not recorded which). V is TRBV12-3 or TRBV12-4 and J is TRBJ2-3; 8 bases match TRBD2. The CDR3 DNA follows: TGTGCCAGCACCCGTAGCGGGGGCACAGATACGCAGTATTTT. Amino acids: CASTRSGGTDTQYF.